This T cell receptor beta chain was recorded in a study of glioma-infiltrating T cells. This clonotype was picked up a small number of times. The CDR3 is 13 amino acids. The germline CDR1 and CDR2 sequences are SNHLY and FYNNEI. The V end lost 7 bases, the J end lost 4 bases, and 11 bases lay between the germline ends. The iRepertoire nested amplicon-rescue multiplex PCR amplified TCR alpha and beta CDR3s from RNA. TCRdb processed the multiplex PCR reads anew with MiXCR; each CDR3 protein has one entry. The sample comprises a few hundred thousand distinct CDR3 sequences, around 45% of which are singletons, and around 11% rests with the top ten.

This clonotype originated in a human donor with low-grade glioma or glioblastoma, undergoing nonglioma brain surgery, or in good health (not recorded which). Sequencing used glioma tissue, nonneoplastic brain tissue, or PBMCs (not recorded which). V is TRBV2 and J is TRBJ1-5, with a tentative D call TRBD1 (6 bases). Here the CDR3 reads CASKRDTNQPQHF. In DNA, the CDR3 is TGTGCCAGCAAGAGGGACACAAATCAGCCCCAGCATTTT. Drawing the rest from reference TRBV2 and TRBJ1-5, the complete variable domain is EPEVTQTPSHQVTQMGQEVILRCVPISNHLYFYWYRQILGQKVEFLVSFYNNEISEKSEIFDDQFSVERPDGSNFTLKIRSTKLEDSAMYFCASKRDTNQPQHFGDGTRLSIL.